One and the same sample provided the 23 T cell receptor beta chains below, sequenced in a study of T-cell memory formation after mild COVID-19. TCRdb ran MiXCR on the 5' RACE reads and lists one entry per CDR3 protein. The sample yields 70,000 to 95,000 distinct CDR3 sequences, 10% to 15% seen once. Sequenced input: PBMCs or a T cell subset sorted from them (not recorded which). The origin of the receptors is a man aged 18 to 29 who had mild COVID-19 (a few samples of this study predate the infection). Cell type and time point are not known.

This clonotype showed up just a few times. The J gene is TRBJ1-1, the V gene TRBV6-5; D might be TRBD1 (6 bases). The CDR3 has 16 amino acids. The V end was cut by 0 bases, the J end by 2 bases, with 13 bases between. Germline-derived CDR1 and CDR2 are MNHEY and SVGAGI. CDR3 amino acids: CASSYSRDTFNTEAFF. CDR3 nucleotides: TGTGCCAGCAGTTACTCCCGGGACACCTTTAACACTGAAGCTTTCTTT.

This clonotype was recorded a few times. The chain carries TRBV5-6 and TRBJ1-2; TRBD1 matches at 7 bases. Germline-derived CDR1 and CDR2 are SGHDT and YYEEEE. The length of the CDR3 is 14 residues. V lost 3 bases and J lost 4; bases outside the gene matches: 6. CDR3: CASSSQGVGYGYTF. Here the CDR3 DNA reads TGTGCCAGCAGCTCGCAGGGGGTGGGCTATGGCTACACCTTC.

This clonotype was seen repeatedly, ten times or more. CDR3 region: CASSSTGYSNQPQHF. In DNA, the CDR3 is TGTGCCAGCAGCTCGACAGGGTATAGCAATCAGCCCCAGCATTTT. The rearrangement uses TRBV12-3 or TRBV12-4 and TRBJ1-5, with 7 bases identical to TRBD1. This CDR3 has 15 amino acids. The junction had 5 bases not matched to a gene; V was cut back by 6 bases and J by 0 bases.

This rearrangement joins TRBV20-1 to TRBJ2-4; 8 nucleotides align to TRBD1. The germline gives CDR1 DFQATT, CDR2 SNEGSKA (reference sequence). The CDR3 is 13 amino acids. Losses at the gene ends were 6 bases for V and 3 bases for J; bases not matched to a gene: 4. DNA of the CDR3: TGCAGTGCGGACAGGGTGGACAAAAACATTCAGTACTTC. It yields the protein CSADRVDKNIQYF.

The genes are TRBV29-1 and TRBJ2-1, with 7 bases matching TRBD2. J lost 10 bases, V lost 7 bases, and 16 bases had no gene match. This CDR3 has 14 amino acids. Looked up from germline, CDR1 is SQVTM and CDR2 is ANQGSEA. The CDR3 region is CSARLAEGLEEQFF. In nucleotides, the CDR3 is TGCAGCGCCCGGCTAGCGGAGGGGCTAGAGGAGCAGTTCTTC.

This sequence joins TRBV4-1 and TRBJ1-1, with D hard to call. V was trimmed by 8 bases and J by 4 bases, leaving 11 bases between them. The germline gives CDR1 MGHRA, CDR2 YSYEKL. The CDR3 has 12 amino acids. Here the CDR3 DNA reads TGCGCCAGCCGAACAGCGACCACTGAAGCTTTCTTT. Translating gives CASRTATTEAFF.

The rearrangement joins TRBV27 to TRBJ1-2, with D hard to call. Germline V CDR1 and CDR2: MNHEY, SMNVEV (reference sequence). The CDR3 is 13 amino acids. V lost 3 bases and J lost 4, with 9 bases in between. The CDR3 spells CASSFSGLYGYTF. CDR3 bases: TGTGCCAGCAGTTTCTCAGGCCTCTATGGCTACACCTTC.

The V call is TRBV4-1, the J call TRBJ1-6; 7 nucleotides line up with TRBD1. V lost 2 bases, J lost 5 bases, and 3 bases stayed unmatched. Per the germline V gene, CDR1 is MGHRA and CDR2 is YSYEKL. The CDR3 is made up of 15 amino acids. The CDR3 spells CASSQRDRNNSPLHF. The CDR3, as DNA: TGCGCCAGCAGCCAAAGGGACAGAAATAATTCACCCCTCCACTTT.

The chain combines TRBV28 with TRBJ2-1, with 8 nucleotides matching TRBD2. V lost 6 bases and J lost 9; bases outside the gene matches: 10. The CDR3 spans 14 residues. CDR1 and CDR2 from the germline V gene are MDHEN and SYDVKM. This chain's CDR3 is CASSPRGGRVEQFF. CDR3 nucleotides: TGTGCCAGCAGCCCTCGGGGGGGCCGAGTTGAGCAGTTCTTC.

The chain recombines TRBV4-1 with TRBJ1-5; 10 bases are a match to TRBD1. Trimming cost V 0 bases and J 1 base; bases outside gene matches: 18. The CDR3 runs 22 residues. Germline CDR1 reads MGHRA; CDR2 reads YSYEKL. Here the CDR3 reads CASSQEVVWTGGWERSNQPQHF. CDR3 coding DNA: TGCGCCAGCAGCCAAGAGGTAGTGTGGACAGGGGGTTGGGAGCGGAGCAATCAGCCCCAGCATTTT.

The sample holds a few counts of this clonotype. The V and J genes are TRBV29-1 and TRBJ1-2, with TRBD1 identical over 11 bases. This CDR3 spans 13 amino acids. Germline CDR1 and CDR2: SQVTM and ANQGSEA. V lost 7 bases and J lost 8; bases outside the gene matches: 9. In nucleotides, the CDR3 is TGCAGCGACCGGGACAGGGGGACTCGGGGCTACACCTTC. Its protein is CSDRDRGTRGYTF.

This clonotype was counted only a few times. The gene calls are TRBV9 and TRBJ1-2; D gene ambiguous. The CDR3 sequence is 15 residues long. V was cut by 3 bases and J by 3 bases, with 15 bases left in between. Germline V lookup: CDR1 SGDLS, CDR2 YYNGEE. The CDR3 DNA is TGTGCCAGCAGCGCTCCGGGCCCAACGGACTATGGCTACACCTTC. Its translation: CASSAPGPTDYGYTF.

In this sample, this clonotype turned up many times. The rearrangement joins TRBV4-1 to TRBJ1-3; unclear D gene. The germline CDR1 and CDR2 sequences are MGHRA and YSYEKL. Trimming cost V 4 bases and J 2 bases, with 6 bases left between them. The CDR3 loop spans 13 amino acids. DNA of the CDR3: TGCGCCAGCAGCCGACCCGCTGGAAACACCATATATTTT. Protein sequence: CASSRPAGNTIYF.

This clonotype has a handful of counts. The chain has TRBV11-2 and TRBJ2-3, with D possibly being TRBD1 (5 bases). Trimming took 2 bases from V and 0 from J, leaving 12 bases between them. The CDR3 length is 16 residues. CDR1 SGHAT and CDR2 FQNNGV come from the germline V gene. CDR3 region: CASSLLMGLSTDTQYF. The CDR3 nucleotides are TGTGCCAGCAGCTTATTAATGGGGCTAAGCACAGATACGCAGTATTTT.

The rearrangement uses TRBV5-4 and TRBJ2-2; D possibly uses TRBD1 or TRBD2 (6 bases each). Between the trimmed V and J ends, which lost 0 bases and 4 bases, there was a span of 10 bases. Per germline, CDR1 SGHNT and CDR2 YYREEE (reference sequence). The CDR3 length is 15 residues. Written as DNA, the CDR3 is TGTGCCAGCAGCTTGGTGGGGGGCACCACCGGGGAGCTGTTTTTT. Its protein product is CASSLVGGTTGELFF.

This clonotype was seen more than once but under ten times. V is TRBV4-3 and J is TRBJ2-1, with D possibly matching TRBD1 (5 bases). This CDR3 comprises 15 residues. CDR1 LGHNA and CDR2 YSLEER come from the germline V gene. V lost 2 bases, J lost 5 bases, and 13 bases lay in between. CDR3 protein: CASSQRSGAHNEQFF. The CDR3 DNA follows: TGCGCCAGCAGCCAAAGGTCTGGGGCCCACAATGAGCAGTTCTTC.

This clonotype was recorded at least ten times. The junction departs from germline at one end; a sequencing error may be responsible. This chain joins TRBV7-2 and TRBJ2-2; 9 positions agree with TRBD2. The germline V gene has CDR1 SGHTA and CDR2 FQGNSA. The CDR3 is made up of 15 amino acids. The CDR3 region has the DNA TGTGCCAGCAGCCTAGCGGGGATGAACACCGGGGAGCTGTTTTTT. Residues: CASSLAGMNTGELFF. The entire variable domain, with the rest obtained from reference TRBV7-2 and TRBJ2-2, is as follows: GAGVSQSPSNKVTEKGKDVELRCDPISGHTALYWYRQSLGQGLEFLIYFQGNSAPDKSGLPSDRFSAERTGGSVSTLTIQRTQQEDSAVYLCASSLAGMNTGELFFGEGSRLTVL.

The chain is built from TRBV20-1 and TRBJ2-5, with a weak D call TRBD2 (5 bases). This CDR3 region has 15 residues. Trimming removed 1 base from V and 5 bases from J, with 17 bases in between. Per the germline V gene, CDR1 is DFQATT and CDR2 is SNEGSKA (reference sequence). CDR3 amino acids: CSARGAWGAAETQYF. CDR3 in DNA: TGCAGTGCTAGAGGGGCTTGGGGAGCGGCGGAGACCCAGTACTTC.

V is TRBV27 and J is TRBJ2-3; unclear D gene. Between the trimmed V and J ends, which lost 0 bases and 5 bases, there was a span of 6 bases. The V gene's germline CDR1 is MNHEY and CDR2 SMNVEV (reference sequence). The CDR3 has 13 residues. The CDR3 spells CASSLSLLDTQYF. In nucleotides, the CDR3 is TGTGCCAGCAGTTTATCCCTGTTAGATACGCAGTATTTT.

The J gene is TRBJ1-1, the V gene TRBV12-3 or TRBV12-4, with a tentative D call TRBD1 (6 bases). This CDR3 is built from 13 residues. V was shortened by 10 bases and J by 1 base, with 13 bases between the two germline ends. The CDR3 reads CATTGQSNTEAFF. In nucleotides, the CDR3 is TGTGCCACCACCGGACAGTCGAACACTGAAGCTTTCTTT.

This clonotype was seen more than once but under ten times. The CDR3 sequence: CASSPLSGGTYNEQFF. CDR3 sequence (DNA): TGTGCCAGCAGCCCCCTTAGCGGGGGGACCTACAATGAGCAGTTCTTC. The genes are TRBV7-3 and TRBJ2-1, with 10 bases identical to TRBD2. V dropped 5 bases and J dropped 2; count of bases not matched to a gene: 6. Germline V CDR1 and CDR2: SGHTA, FQGTGA. The CDR3 is made up of 16 amino acids. The full variable domain, rest sourced from reference TRBV7-3 and TRBJ2-1, is GAGVSQTPSNKVTEKGKYVELRCDPISGHTALYWYRQSLGQGPEFLIYFQGTGAADDSGLPNDRFFAVRPEGSVSTLKIQRTERGDSAVYLCASSPLSGGTYNEQFFGPGTRLTVL.

This clonotype was detected only a few times. The chain links TRBV12-3 or TRBV12-4 to TRBJ1-5, with 7 bases identical to TRBD1. The CDR3 loop spans 13 amino acids. Germline trimming cut 5 bases from V and 6 bases from J; bases unmatched to any gene: 4. The CDR3 bases are TGTGCCAGCAGTCCCACAGGGGCTCAGCCCCAGCATTTT. Amino acid sequence: CASSPTGAQPQHF.

At least ten counts were recorded for this clonotype. V is TRBV3-1 and J is TRBJ2-3; 11 bases are a match to TRBD2. With V trimmed by 0 bases and J by 2 bases, 4 bases remained unmatched. Looked up from germline, CDR1 is LGHDT and CDR2 is YNNKEL (reference sequence). The CDR3 sequence is 17 residues long. DNA of the CDR3: TGTGCCAGCAGCCAAGATCTAGCGGGGGGCCACACAGATACGCAGTATTTT. Its translation: CASSQDLAGGHTDTQYF.